Below are 31 T cell receptor beta chains sequenced from a single sample in a study of shared clonotypes between healthy human individuals. Measured with immunoSEQ multiplex PCR; TCRdb has only the in-frame clones, and not every one. The data hold roughly 2,000,000 clones, with roughly 93% observed a single time. CD45RO negativity and positive selection for CCR7 defined naive CD8 cells, a population that excluded terminally differentiated effector memory CD45RA+ cells. Specimen: naive CD8+ T cells from PBMCs. All receptors derive from a man between 18 and 29 years old in good health. Some clones in this sample may be carry-over from other donors' samples.

J is TRBJ2-1 and V is TRBV9, with D perhaps matching TRBD2 (7 bases). The CDR3 is made up of 16 amino acids. Germline lookup yields CDR1 SGDLS and CDR2 YYNGEE. Trimming took 5 bases from V and 0 from J, leaving 15 bases between them. CDR3 nucleotide sequence: TGTGCCAGCAGTGAGGGGGGGAGTCGCTCCTACAATGAGCAGTTCTTC. Protein sequence: CASSEGGSRSYNEQFF.

This rearrangement joins TRBV25-1 to TRBJ2-2; maybe TRBD1 (7 bases). Germline V gene data show CDR1 as MGHDK and CDR2 as SYGVNS. V shed 10 bases and J shed 7 bases, with 13 bases lying between them. The CDR3 is 12 residues long. The CDR3 region is CATRQGGGELFF. CDR3 in DNA: TGTGCCACCAGACAGGGAGGCGGGGAGCTGTTTTTT.

A word on this clone: The sample holds other DNA sequences that translate to the same CDR3. The V call is TRBV7-2, the J call TRBJ2-7; 7 bases map to TRBD2. Germline CDR1 is SGHTA and CDR2 is FQGNSA. The CDR3 is 14 residues long. The V and J ends lost 3 bases and 2 bases, in that order; junction bases with no gene match: 4. The CDR3 coding sequence is TGTGCCAGCAGCTTCGGCGGGAGTACCTACGAGCAGTACTTC. Protein sequence: CASSFGGSTYEQYF.

This clone was seen a few times. This specimen includes other DNA sequences encoding the same CDR3. CDR3 in DNA: TGTGCCAGCAGCTTGGGACAGAACACTGAAGCTTTCTTT. The encoded protein is CASSLGQNTEAFF. The chain is built from TRBV7-9 and TRBJ1-1, with a possible D match to TRBD1 (6 bases). Between the trimmed V and J ends, which lost 3 bases and 1 base, there was a span of 6 bases. Germline CDR1 and CDR2: SEHNR and FQNEAQ (reference sequence). This CDR3 region has 13 residues.

The V call is TRBV14, the J call TRBJ2-2; no reliable D call. CDR3 length equals 14 residues. With 5 bases removed from V and 8 bases from J, the gap between germline ends came to 15 bases. The germline gives CDR1 SGHDN, CDR2 FVKESK. CDR3 protein: CASSGPLLLGELFF. The DNA for the CDR3 is TGTGCCAGCAGCGGGCCGCTGCTCCTTGGGGAGCTGTTTTTT.

The V and J genes are TRBV11-2 and TRBJ2-5; perhaps TRBD2 as D (5 bases). Trimming took 1 base from V and 4 from J, leaving 16 bases between them. The CDR3 consists of 16 residues. CDR1 is SGHAT and CDR2 is FQNNGV in the germline V gene. The CDR3 DNA is TGTGCCAGCAGCTTAGGGGTAGGGCGGGTCCGAGAGACCCAGTACTTC. It yields the protein CASSLGVGRVRETQYF.

The rearrangement uses TRBV4-3 and TRBJ2-5; 7 nucleotides line up with TRBD2. V trimming: 4 bases; J trimming: 3 bases; junction bases outside the gene matches: 2. Germline CDR1 reads LGHNA; CDR2 reads YSLEER. The CDR3 is 13 residues long. In DNA form, the CDR3 reads TGCGCCAGCAGCCCCAGCGGGAAAGAGACCCAGTACTTC. Protein product: CASSPSGKETQYF.

The chain joins TRBV7-3 to TRBJ1-2, with 7 bases fitting TRBD1. The CDR3 is 16 amino acids. The V gene's germline CDR1 is SGHTA and CDR2 FQGTGA. J gave up 0 bases and V 6 bases, and 10 bases lay outside the gene matches. The CDR3: CASSLTGTEPNYGYTF. The CDR3 region has the DNA TGTGCCAGCAGTCTCACCGGGACAGAACCTAACTATGGCTACACCTTC. The variable domain in full, with the rest retrieved from reference TRBV7-3 and TRBJ1-2, is GAGVSQTPSNKVTEKGKYVELRCDPISGHTALYWYRQSLGQGPEFLIYFQGTGAADDSGLPNDRFFAVRPEGSVSTLKIQRTERGDSAVYLCASSLTGTEPNYGYTFGSGTRLTVV.

V is TRBV14 and J is TRBJ2-7; 11 bases agree with TRBD2. This CDR3 is 16 amino acids long. J gave up 3 bases and V 4 bases, and 8 bases lay outside the gene matches. Germline V gene lookup returns CDR1 SGHDN and CDR2 FVKESK. CDR3 sequence: CASSPLGTSGYYEQYF. CDR3 coding DNA: TGTGCCAGCAGCCCCCTCGGGACTAGCGGCTACTACGAGCAGTACTTC.

This rearrangement joins TRBV29-1 to TRBJ2-1; 7 nucleotides line up with TRBD1. Trimming removed 6 bases from V and 0 bases from J; junction bases left unmatched: 5. Germline V gene sequence: CDR1 SQVTM, CDR2 ANQGSEA. This CDR3 comprises 14 residues. DNA of the CDR3: TGCAGCGTAACCGAGGGGGCCTCCTACAATGAGCAGTTCTTC. Residues: CSVTEGASYNEQFF.

The rearrangement links TRBV10-2 to TRBJ2-7; D unclear. Germline CDR1 WSHSY, CDR2 SAAADI. V was pared by 2 bases and J by 3 bases, with 5 bases between. The CDR3 contains 12 residues. The CDR3 DNA is TGCGCCAGCAGTGAGATTCGCTACGAGCAGTACTTC. Translated, it gives CASSEIRYEQYF.

This clone was counted a single time. This chain links TRBV7-2 with TRBJ2-3; 9 nucleotides agree with TRBD2. CDR3 length equals 16 residues. V lost 2 bases, J lost 2 bases, and 5 bases stayed unmatched. Germline V gives CDR1 SGHTA, CDR2 FQGNSA. CDR3 sequence reads: CASSLISGGYTDTQYF. CDR3 sequence (DNA): TGTGCCAGCAGCTTAATTAGCGGGGGATACACAGATACGCAGTATTTT.

This clone appeared a single time. The gene calls are TRBV29-1 and TRBJ2-3, with unresolved D. Germline V lookup: CDR1 SQVTM, CDR2 ANQGSEA. Trimming removed 2 bases from V and 5 bases from J, with 8 bases in between. This CDR3 contains 12 residues. CDR3 residues: CSVERQLDTQYF. CDR3 bases: TGCAGCGTTGAAAGGCAGCTAGATACGCAGTATTTT.

This clone was seen more than once but under ten times. The chain carries TRBV4-1 and TRBJ1-5, with a tentative D call TRBD1 (5 bases). Germline CDR1 MGHRA, CDR2 YSYEKL. There are 14 residues in the CDR3. Trimming removed 1 base from V and 7 bases from J, with 11 bases in between. The CDR3 nucleotides are TGCGCCAGCAGCCAAGGGTGGGGCAGCCAGCCCCAGCATTTT. Translation gives CASSQGWGSQPQHF.

This chain connects TRBV4-3 to TRBJ1-4; TRBD1 matches at 7 bases. V was pared by 4 bases and J by 8 bases, with 10 bases of the junction left unmatched. The CDR3 is made up of 15 amino acids. Germline V gene data show CDR1 as LGHNA and CDR2 as YSLEER. In nucleotides, the CDR3 is TGCGCCAGCAGCCCAGGGACAGCAAGTCGGGAAAAACTGTTTTTT. Its protein product is CASSPGTASREKLFF.

Notes on this clone: The sample holds other DNA sequences that translate to the same CDR3. CDR3 sequence (DNA): TGTGCCAGCAGCTGGGGTTCCGAGCAGTACTTC. Encoded protein: CASSWGSEQYF. The chain combines TRBV27 with TRBJ2-7; D is unclear. CDR1 is MNHEY and CDR2 is SMNVEV in the germline V gene (reference sequence). This CDR3 has 11 residues. Trimming pared 6 bases from V and 6 bases from J, leaving 9 bases between.

The chain has TRBV27 and TRBJ1-2; weak D call: TRBD1 (6 bases). V was trimmed by 5 bases and J by 5 bases, leaving 21 bases between them. CDR3 length: 16 residues. Germline V gives CDR1 MNHEY, CDR2 SMNVEV (reference sequence). Written as DNA, the CDR3 is TGTGCCAGCAGTCTGTCACGGGGGGCGTCCCTATATGGCTACACCTTC. Its protein product is CASSLSRGASLYGYTF.

This clone was observed a single time. The chain links TRBV7-3 to TRBJ2-2; D gene unclear. The CDR3 spans 20 residues. V was pared by 2 bases and J by 0 bases, with 22 bases between. Germline V gene sequence: CDR1 SGHTA, CDR2 FQGTGA. The CDR3 region has the DNA TGTGCCAGCAGCTTACGCCAGATGAACCACCAACTCGCGAACACCGGGGAGCTGTTTTTT. It codes for CASSLRQMNHQLANTGELFF.

This sequence joins TRBV9 and TRBJ2-5; D is undetermined. The CDR3 is 14 residues long. V dropped 0 bases and J dropped 9 bases, with 15 bases sitting between them. Germline assignment: CDR1 SGDLS and CDR2 YYNGEE. The CDR3: CASSVGAPKSSQYF. CDR3 DNA: TGTGCCAGCAGCGTAGGGGCGCCTAAGTCCTCCCAGTACTTC.

V is TRBV9 and J is TRBJ2-1, with 8 nucleotides matching TRBD2. This CDR3 is 17 amino acids long. CDR1 SGDLS and CDR2 YYNGEE come from the germline V gene. The ends lost 0 bases at V and 9 bases at J; junction bases unmatched: 14. CDR3 nucleotides: TGTGCCAGCAGCGTAGAGGCTAGCGGGTTTGCGTGGGGTGAGCAGTTCTTC. Translation gives CASSVEASGFAWGEQFF.

This clone appeared a single time. The chain couples TRBV4-3 to TRBJ2-1; 7 nucleotides match TRBD2. Germline V gives CDR1 LGHNA, CDR2 YSLEER. V trimming: 1 base; J trimming: 7 bases; junction bases outside the gene matches: 7. This CDR3 is 15 amino acids long. The CDR3: CASSQGSGAGNEQFF. The CDR3 DNA follows: TGCGCCAGCAGCCAAGGGTCGGGAGCGGGAAATGAGCAGTTCTTC.

J is TRBJ2-7 and V is TRBV4-3; D possibly corresponds to TRBD2 (5 bases). Germline V gene lookup returns CDR1 LGHNA and CDR2 YSLEER. Trimming removed 1 base at V and 6 bases at J, with 10 bases between. The CDR3 spans 13 residues. The DNA for the CDR3 is TGCGCCAGCAGCCAAGGGACTTCGGCCGAGCAGTACTTC. As protein: CASSQGTSAEQYF.

This clone is a singleton in its sample. This rearrangement joins TRBV28 to TRBJ1-1; a weak D match, TRBD1 (5 bases). This CDR3 spans 12 amino acids. The germline CDR1 and CDR2 sequences are MDHEN and SYDVKM. Between the trimmed V and J ends, which lost 0 bases and 8 bases, there was a span of 7 bases. The CDR3 loop reads CASSLWAGEAFF. CDR3 coding DNA: TGTGCCAGCAGTTTATGGGCAGGGGAAGCTTTCTTT.

This clone occurred once. V is TRBV7-6 and J is TRBJ2-3, with 12 nucleotides matching TRBD2. V trimming: 5 bases; J trimming: 6 bases; junction bases outside the gene matches: 9. The CDR3 totals 16 residues. Germline loops: CDR1 SGHVS, CDR2 FNYEAQ. The CDR3 DNA reads as TGTGCCAGCAGCCCGCGGACTAGCGGGATGTGGGATACGCAGTATTTT. It is translated as CASSPRTSGMWDTQYF.

This sequence joins TRBV10-3 and TRBJ2-3, with D possibly matching TRBD1 (6 bases). CDR3 length: 15 amino acids. Deletions cut 0 bases from V and 1 base from J, with 8 bases between. Germline lookup yields CDR1 ENHRY and CDR2 SYGVKD. The CDR3 nucleotides read TGTGCCATCAGTGAGTCGGCAGGGGGCACAGATACGCAGTATTTT. It is translated as CAISESAGGTDTQYF.

The rearrangement uses TRBV14 and TRBJ1-2, with a weak D call TRBD1 (5 bases). CDR1 SGHDN and CDR2 FVKESK come from the germline V gene. The CDR3 loop spans 15 amino acids. Trimming removed 4 bases from V and 4 bases from J, with 16 bases in between. The CDR3 here is CASSLGPRNFYGYTF. CDR3 nucleotides: TGTGCCAGCAGCCTGGGACCTCGAAACTTCTATGGCTACACCTTC. Filled out from reference TRBV14 and TRBJ1-2, the complete variable domain reads EAGVTQFPSHSVIEKGQTVTLRCDPISGHDNLYWYRRVMGKEIKFLLHFVKESKQDESGMPNNRFLAERTGGTYSTLKVQPAELEDSGVYFCASSLGPRNFYGYTFGSGTRLTVV.

Here the CDR3 DNA reads TGTGCCAGCAGCGCAGGCGGGACCTACGAGCAGTACTTC. Its protein is CASSAGGTYEQYF. The V gene is TRBV5-4, the J gene TRBJ2-7; D might be TRBD2 (6 bases). Germline V gives CDR1 SGHNT, CDR2 YYREEE (reference sequence). V was cut by 4 bases and J by 2 bases, with 10 bases left in between. The CDR3 totals 13 residues. Filled out from reference TRBV5-4 and TRBJ2-7, the complete variable domain reads ETGVTQSPTHLIKTRGQQVTLRCSSQSGHNTVSWYQQALGQGPQFIFQYYREEENGRGNFPPRFSGLQFPNYSSELNVNALELDDSALYLCASSAGGTYEQYFGPGTRLTVT.

The V gene is TRBV27, the J gene TRBJ1-1; 10 nucleotides line up with TRBD1. The V gene end was trimmed by 6 bases and the J gene end by 5 bases; junction bases not matched to a gene: 6. The CDR3 has 14 residues. CDR1 is MNHEY, CDR2 SMNVEV, per germline (reference sequence). The CDR3 is CASRRGQGGTEAFF. In DNA, the CDR3 is TGTGCCAGCAGACGTGGACAGGGGGGTACTGAAGCTTTCTTT.

The rearrangement joins TRBV28 to TRBJ1-5; TRBD1 aligns across 8 bases. Per the germline V gene, CDR1 is MDHEN and CDR2 is SYDVKM. V trimming: 5 bases; J trimming: 4 bases; junction bases outside the gene matches: 7. The CDR3 is 15 residues long. The CDR3, as DNA: TGTGCCAGCAGTATACAGGGGGTAAAGAATCAGCCCCAGCATTTT. Amino acid sequence: CASSIQGVKNQPQHF.

The gene calls are TRBV11-2 and TRBJ2-7, with TRBD2 matching 9 bases. This CDR3 region has 15 residues. Germline CDR1 reads SGHAT; CDR2 reads FQNNGV. V dropped 4 bases and J dropped 3; count of bases not matched to a gene: 7. In nucleotides, the CDR3 is TGTGCCAGCAGCTCAGAACCTAGCGGGGACTACGAGCAGTACTTC. Translation: CASSSEPSGDYEQYF.

The chain has TRBV29-1 and TRBJ2-2, with 8 bases matching TRBD2. V shed 6 bases, J shed 7 bases, and the junction held 7 bases outside the gene matches. The length of the CDR3 is 13 residues. The germline CDR1 and CDR2 sequences are SQVTM and ANQGSEA. CDR3 residues: CSVRTSFVGELFF. CDR3 nucleotides: TGCAGCGTGAGGACTAGCTTTGTCGGGGAGCTGTTTTTT.